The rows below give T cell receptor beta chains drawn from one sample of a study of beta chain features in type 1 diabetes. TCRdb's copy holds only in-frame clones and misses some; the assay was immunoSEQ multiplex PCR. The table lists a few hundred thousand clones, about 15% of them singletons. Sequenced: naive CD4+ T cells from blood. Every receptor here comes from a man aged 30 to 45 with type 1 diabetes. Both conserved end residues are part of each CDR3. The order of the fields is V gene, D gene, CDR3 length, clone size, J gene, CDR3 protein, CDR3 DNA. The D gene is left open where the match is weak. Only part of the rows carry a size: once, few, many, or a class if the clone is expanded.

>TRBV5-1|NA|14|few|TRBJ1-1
CASSRQDSNTEAFF
TGCGCCAGCAGCAGGCAGGACAGCAACACTGAAGCTTTCTTT
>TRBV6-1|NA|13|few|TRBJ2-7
CASSRPASYEQYF
TGTGCCAGCAGCAGGCCAGCCTCCTACGAGCAGTACTTC
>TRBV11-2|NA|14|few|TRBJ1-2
CASSRWGSVYGYTF
TGTGCCAGCAGCCGCTGGGGCTCAGTCTATGGCTACACCTTC
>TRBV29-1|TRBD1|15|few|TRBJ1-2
CSVGRGQGARYGYTF
TGCAGCGTTGGCCGGGGACAGGGGGCGCGATATGGCTACACCTTC
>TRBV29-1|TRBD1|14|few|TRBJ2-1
CSAVRTGLAYEQFF
TGCAGCGCCGTTCGGACAGGGCTTGCCTATGAGCAGTTCTTC
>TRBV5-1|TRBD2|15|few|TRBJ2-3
CASRTSGTRTDTQYF
TGCGCCAGCAGGACTAGCGGGACCCGCACAGATACGCAGTATTTT
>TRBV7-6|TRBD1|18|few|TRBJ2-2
CASSLEVRDRHNTGELFF
TGTGCCAGCAGCTTAGAGGTCCGGGACAGGCACAACACCGGGGAGCTGTTTTTT
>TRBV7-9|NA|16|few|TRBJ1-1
CASSLPPLRGHTEAFF
TGTGCCAGCAGCTTACCCCCCTTACGGGGTCACACTGAAGCTTTCTTT
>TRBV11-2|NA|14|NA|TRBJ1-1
CASSLGLANTEAFF
TGTGCCAGCAGCTTAGGTCTGGCGAACACTGAAGCTTTCTTT
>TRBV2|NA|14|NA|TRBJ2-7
CASSEVGYPYEQYF
TGTGCCAGCAGTGAAGTCGGGTACCCCTACGAGCAGTACTTC
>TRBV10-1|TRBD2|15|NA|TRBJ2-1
CASSTGLAGNNEQFF
TGCGCCAGCAGTACGGGACTAGCGGGAAACAATGAGCAGTTCTTC
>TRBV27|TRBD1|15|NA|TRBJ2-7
CASSLSGQGANEQYF
TGTGCCAGCAGTTTATCCGGACAGGGGGCTAACGAGCAGTACTTC